These 19 T cell receptor beta chains share one sample of origin, sequenced in a study of cytomegalovirus exposure and HLA in healthy donors. The PCR made use of 60 Vbeta and 13 Jbeta primers. Profiling relied on immunoSEQ multiplex PCR, and the TCRdb table lists in-frame clones only, not all of them. The repertoire has more than 150,000 clones, roughly 80% of them found once; the top ten carry 1.3%. The sample comprised PBMCs. These receptors came from a middle-aged man in good health and CMV-seropositive.

V and J are TRBV10-3 and TRBJ1-4, with TRBD1 matching 9 bases. The CDR3 spans 15 residues. The ends lost 0 bases at V and 7 bases at J; junction bases unmatched: 3. Germline lookup yields CDR1 ENHRY and CDR2 SYGVKD. In DNA form, the CDR3 reads TGTGCCATCAGTGAGTCGACAGGGGGAGGTGAAAAACTGTTTTTT. This encodes CAISESTGGGEKLFF.

J is TRBJ2-7 and V is TRBV11-2, with 11 bases matching TRBD2. With V trimmed by 2 bases and J by 0 bases, 3 bases remained unmatched. In germline, CDR1 is SGHAT, CDR2 FQNNGV. The CDR3 consists of 16 residues. CDR3 nucleotide sequence: TGTGCCAGCAGCTTAACTAGCGGGGGTGTCTCCTACGAGCAGTACTTC. It specifies CASSLTSGGVSYEQYF.

This clone has only a few counts. V gene TRBV5-6 combines with J gene TRBJ2-5; 11 nucleotides agree with TRBD2. The length of the CDR3 is 18 residues. Germline-derived CDR1 and CDR2 are SGHDT and YYEEEE. V lost 0 bases to trimming and J lost 1 base; unmatched junction nucleotides: 8. In DNA, the CDR3 is TGTGCCAGCAGCTTGGGGCTAGCGGGGGGCCCCACCCAAGAGACCCAGTACTTC. This translates into CASSLGLAGGPTQETQYF.

The V call is TRBV6-5, the J call TRBJ2-7, with 9 bases fitting TRBD1. With 4 bases clipped from V and 6 bases from J, the junction kept 7 bases outside the gene matches. The CDR3 runs 14 residues. The V gene's germline CDR1 is MNHEY and CDR2 SVGAGI. The CDR3 coding sequence is TGTGCCAGCAGTTTGGGACAGGGAGTCCGCGAGCAGTACTTC. Its protein is CASSLGQGVREQYF.

This clone was counted only a few times. The chain recombines TRBV30 with TRBJ2-5, with 8 bases fitting TRBD2. V gave up 7 bases and J gave up 3 bases; unmatched junction bases: 7. This CDR3 comprises 13 residues. The V gene's germline CDR1 is GTSNPN and CDR2 SVGIG (reference sequence). Here the CDR3 reads CAYLGGGKETQYF. The CDR3 nucleotides read TGTGCCTACCTCGGCGGGGGGAAAGAGACCCAGTACTTC.

This chain uses TRBV4-2 with TRBJ2-2; 9 nucleotides line up with TRBD2. The junction had 5 bases not matched to a gene; V was cut back by 1 base and J by 5 bases. From germline, CDR1 is LGHNA and CDR2 YNFKEQ. The CDR3 is made up of 16 amino acids. The CDR3: CASSQVSGRRTGELFF. In DNA form, the CDR3 reads TGTGCCAGCAGCCAAGTTAGCGGGAGACGAACCGGGGAGCTGTTTTTT.

This chain uses TRBV4-1 with TRBJ2-5, with 8 bases matching TRBD1. CDR1 MGHRA and CDR2 YSYEKL come from the germline V gene. V lost 2 bases and J lost 4; bases outside the gene matches: 9. The CDR3 has 16 residues. The chain's CDR3 is CASSQFQGGQAETQYF. DNA for the CDR3: TGCGCCAGCAGCCAATTTCAGGGGGGACAGGCAGAGACCCAGTACTTC.

This clone showed up just a few times. The chain couples TRBV30 to TRBJ1-2; D uncertain. V lost 2 bases to trimming and J lost 4 bases, with 17 bases between them. The CDR3 loop spans 15 amino acids. Germline CDR1 GTSNPN, CDR2 SVGIG (reference sequence). The CDR3 loop reads CAWSLFLGSSYGYTF. The CDR3 bases are TGTGCCTGGAGTCTATTCCTGGGCAGTAGCTATGGCTACACCTTC. The entire variable domain, with the rest obtained from reference TRBV30 and TRBJ1-2, is as follows: SQTIHQWPATLVQPVGSPLSLECTVEGTSNPNLYWYRQAAGRGLQLLFYSVGIGQISSEVPQNLSASRPQDRQFILSSKKLLLSDSGFYLCAWSLFLGSSYGYTFGSGTRLTVV.

The chain has TRBV11-3 and TRBJ2-5; the D gene is possibly TRBD2 (6 bases). This CDR3 has 13 residues. Trimming removed 4 bases from V and 5 bases from J, with 11 bases in between. Germline CDR1 SGHNT, CDR2 YENEEA. CDR3 in amino acids: CASSSGLRETQYF. DNA for the CDR3: TGTGCCAGCAGCTCGGGACTGCGGGAGACCCAGTACTTC.

For the CDR3, the DNA is TGTGCCAGCACTTATGTCCGGGACAGGGCACACGAGCAGTACTTC. This encodes CASTYVRDRAHEQYF. The chain combines TRBV16 with TRBJ2-7; 9 bases fit TRBD1. Germline assignment: CDR1 KGHSY and CDR2 FQNENV. The V and J ends lost 7 bases and 5 bases, in that order; junction bases with no gene match: 12. CDR3 length equals 15 residues.

This chain links TRBV15 with TRBJ2-2, with D perhaps TRBD1 (5 bases). The CDR3 loop spans 16 amino acids. V lost 1 base and J lost 4, with 13 bases in between. Germline V gene lookup returns CDR1 LNHNV and CDR2 YYDKDF (reference sequence). CDR3 nucleotide sequence: TGTGCCACCAGCAGAGTTCCAGGGTCGATCACCGGGGAGCTGTTTTTT. Translating gives CATSRVPGSITGELFF.

This chain connects TRBV5-1 to TRBJ2-5, with D possibly being TRBD1 (6 bases). This CDR3 is built from 15 residues. V lost 0 bases and J 2 bases, leaving 11 bases between the germline ends. The germline V gene encodes CDR1 SGHRS and CDR2 YFSETQ. Written as DNA, the CDR3 is TGCGCCAGCAGCTTGGCGGGGACACGACAAGAGACCCAGTACTTC. It is translated as CASSLAGTRQETQYF.

As DNA, the CDR3 is TGTGCCAGCAGTAAAAACAGGGGAGAGACCCAGTACTTC. It encodes CASSKNRGETQYF. The chain carries TRBV7-3 and TRBJ2-5; 7 bases align to TRBD1. This CDR3 is built from 13 residues. Germline CDR1 SGHTA, CDR2 FQGTGA. With 6 bases clipped from V and 4 bases from J, the junction kept 5 bases outside the gene matches.

This chain connects TRBV5-4 to TRBJ2-1, with D maybe TRBD2 (6 bases). The length of the CDR3 is 14 residues. Trimming stripped 4 bases from V and 4 bases from J, with 12 bases between. The germline CDR1 and CDR2 sequences are SGHNT and YYREEE (reference sequence). CDR3 DNA sequence: TGTGCCAGCAGCCCGGGACTGGTTTACAATGAGCAGTTCTTC. This codes for CASSPGLVYNEQFF.

The chain carries TRBV19 and TRBJ2-7; perhaps TRBD1 as D (6 bases). Trimming took off 3 bases at V and 0 bases at J, with 12 bases between the two ends. This CDR3 has 15 residues. CDR1 and CDR2 from the germline V gene are LNHDA and SQIVND (reference sequence). The DNA for the CDR3 is TGTGCCAGTAGTATGTCCGGACAGCCCTCCTACGAGCAGTACTTC. This codes for CASSMSGQPSYEQYF. Full variable domain (rest looked up from reference TRBV19 and TRBJ2-7): DGGITQSPKYLFRKEGQNVTLSCEQNLNHDAMYWYRQDPGQGLRLIYYSQIVNDFQKGDIAEGYSVSREKKESFPLTVTSAQKNPTAFYLCASSMSGQPSYEQYFGPGTRLTVT.

The CDR3 spells CSVAGRNYEQYF. The DNA for the CDR3 is TGCAGCGTCGCGGGAAGAAACTACGAGCAGTACTTC. The chain is built from TRBV29-1 and TRBJ2-7; D might be TRBD2 (6 bases). Germline V gives CDR1 SQVTM, CDR2 ANQGSEA. The V gene lost 6 bases and the J gene lost 3 bases, with 12 bases spanning the gap. This CDR3 region has 12 residues.

Comments on this clone: The junction differs from germline at one of its ends, possibly a read error. CDR3 protein: CASSPKSGTSSGANVLTF. The CDR3 coding sequence is TGTGCTAGCAGCCCCAAGTCCGGAACTAGCTCTGGGGCCAACGTCCTGACTTTC. This chain uses TRBV7-7 with TRBJ2-6; TRBD2 might be the D (5 bases). Germline CDR1 is SSHAT and CDR2 is FNYEAQ (reference sequence). The CDR3 has 18 amino acids.

The chain recombines TRBV7-9 with TRBJ2-1, with TRBD2 matching over 10 bases. V dropped 2 bases and J dropped 2; count of bases not matched to a gene: 0. The V gene's germline CDR1 is SEHNR and CDR2 FQNEAQ (reference sequence). This CDR3 region has 15 residues. This chain's CDR3 is CASSLLAGAYNEQFF. In DNA, the CDR3 is TGTGCCAGCAGCTTACTAGCGGGAGCCTACAATGAGCAGTTCTTC.

This clone occurred once. This chain links TRBV5-4 with TRBJ2-5; D might be TRBD2 (6 bases). This CDR3 comprises 16 residues. Germline V gene lookup returns CDR1 SGHNT and CDR2 YYREEE (reference sequence). The ends were cut back, 0 bases at V and 4 bases at J, with 16 bases in the middle. The CDR3 coding sequence is TGTGCCAGCAGCTTGGGTGGGAGGCCCATTCCAGAGACCCAGTACTTC. It encodes CASSLGGRPIPETQYF.